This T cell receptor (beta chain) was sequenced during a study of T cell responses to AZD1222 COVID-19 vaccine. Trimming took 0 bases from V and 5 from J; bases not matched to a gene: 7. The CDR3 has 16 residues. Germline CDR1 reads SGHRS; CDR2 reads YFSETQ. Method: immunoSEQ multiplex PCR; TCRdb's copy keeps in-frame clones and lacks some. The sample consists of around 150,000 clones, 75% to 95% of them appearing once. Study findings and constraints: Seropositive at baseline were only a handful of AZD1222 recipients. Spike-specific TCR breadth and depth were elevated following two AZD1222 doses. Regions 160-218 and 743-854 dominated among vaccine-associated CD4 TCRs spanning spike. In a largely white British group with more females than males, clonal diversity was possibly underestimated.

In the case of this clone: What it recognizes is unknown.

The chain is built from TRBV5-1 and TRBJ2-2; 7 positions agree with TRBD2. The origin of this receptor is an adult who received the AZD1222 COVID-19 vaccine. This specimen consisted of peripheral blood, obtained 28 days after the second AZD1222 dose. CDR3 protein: CASSLGAGAGTGELFF. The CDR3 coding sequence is TGCGCCAGCAGCTTGGGCGCGGGAGCGGGGACCGGGGAGCTGTTTTTT.